The entry that follows covers one T cell receptor (beta chain) sequence. Its antigen is unidentified. Trimming cost V 4 bases and J 5 bases, with 13 bases left between them. The V gene's germline CDR1 is LNHDA and CDR2 SQIVND (reference sequence). The CDR3 consists of 14 residues. The data derive from a study of shared clonotypes between healthy human individuals. Findings of the study overall: Rarefaction exposed incomplete sorted-subset sequencing despite large depth.

The data were produced by immunoSEQ multiplex PCR, yet TCRdb's version contains in-frame clones alone and is incomplete. The repertoire holds roughly 2.5 million clones, with roughly nine tenths as singletons. The TCR originated in a man aged 18 to 30 in good health. The chain joins TRBV19 to TRBJ2-3; D gene ambiguous. Material: naive CD4+ T cells sorted from blood. As to subset: CD45RA+ positively selected. The chain's CDR3 is CASSTRLGRDTQYF. For the CDR3, the DNA is TGTGCCAGTAGTACCAGACTGGGCAGAGATACGCAGTATTTT.